A selection of T cell receptor beta chains follows, all from one sample in a study of early T cells in non-severe SARS-CoV-2 infection. In TCRdb, the 5' RACE reads were re-called with MiXCR into one record per CDR3 protein. The top ten clones hold roughly 0.6% of a sample with tens of thousands of distinct CDR3 sequences, about 15% of them seen once. Material: whole blood. These receptors all stem from an adult who was a healthcare worker with PCR-confirmed SARS-CoV-2 infection or an uninfected control (not recorded which). CDR3s include the opening cysteine and the closing phenylalanine or tryptophan. The order of the fields is D gene, J gene, clone size, V gene, CDR3 protein, CDR3 DNA. D genes are given only for firm matches. Size values are once, few and many counts, or a class for expanded clones, and some rows have none.

>NA|TRBJ1-1|NA|TRBV3-1
CASSQDALSTEAFF
TGTGCCAGCAGCCAAGATGCTCTCAGCACTGAAGCTTTCTTT
>NA|TRBJ1-6|many|TRBV29-1
CSVHRPSGGLNSPLHF
TGCAGCGTCCACCGGCCCTCGGGAGGGCTAAATTCACCCCTCCACTTT
>NA|TRBJ1-1|NA|TRBV5-1
CASSLEGQGTEAFF
TGCGCCAGCAGCTTGGAGGGACAAGGCACTGAAGCTTTCTTT
>NA|TRBJ2-2|NA|TRBV19
CASSITSGGPGSCFF
NA
>TRBD1|TRBJ2-3|many|TRBV27
CASSYQGALSTDTQYF
TGTGCCAGCAGTTACCAGGGGGCTCTTAGCACAGATACGCAGTATTTT
>NA|TRBJ1-4|many|TRBV27
CASSSRSPTTNEKLFF
TGTGCCAGCAGTTCTCGCTCACCTACAACTAATGAAAAACTGTTTTTT
>NA|TRBJ1-1|NA|TRBV6-5
CASRIRPGDKAFF
TGTGCCAGCAGGATCCGACCGGGCGATAAAGCTTTCTTT
>NA|TRBJ1-1|NA|TRBV5-1
CASSLELAQTNTEAFF
TGCGCCAGCAGCTTGGAGCTGGCTCAAACAAACACTGAAGCTTTCTTT
>NA|TRBJ2-3|NA|TRBV24-1
CATSDLPFSTQYF
TGTGCCACCAGTGATTTGCCTTTTTCTACGCAGTATTTT
>NA|TRBJ2-2|once|TRBV14
CASSQVDSANTGELFF
TGTGCCAGCAGCCAAGTGGACAGCGCGAACACCGGGGAGCTGTTTTTT
>TRBD1|TRBJ1-5|many|TRBV6-5
CASSQGQGRSNQPQHF
TGTGCCAGCAGTCAAGGACAGGGACGGAGCAATCAGCCCCAGCATTTT
>NA|TRBJ2-5|few|TRBV6-2/TRBV6-3
CASTSSWETQYF
TGTGCCAGCACCTCAAGTTGGGAGACCCAGTACTTC
>NA|TRBJ1-1|NA|TRBV19
CASRETPGARAEAFF
TGTGCCAGTAGAGAAACACCGGGGGCGCGGGCTGAAGCTTTCTTT
>NA|TRBJ1-6|NA|TRBV5-6
CASSSDGTLYNSPLHF
TGTGCCAGCAGCTCCGACGGGACACTCTATAATTCACCCCTCCACTTT
>NA|TRBJ2-3|NA|TRBV28
CASSSPFRTDTQYF
TGTGCCAGCAGTTCTCCCTTTCGCACAGATACGCAGTATTTT
>TRBD1|TRBJ2-5|few|TRBV7-6
CASSVIRTGYLETQYF
TGTGCCAGCAGCGTAATACGGACAGGTTACCTAGAGACCCAGTACTTC